Listed below are T cell receptor beta chains from one sample, sequenced in a study of shared clonotypes between healthy human individuals. This table comes from immunoSEQ multiplex PCR, and its TCRdb copy is limited to in-frame clones, with some not included. The sample gives over 850,000 clones, about 80% of which show up once; 0.4% to 0.55% is in the top ten. The sequenced material came from memory CD4+ T cells from PBMCs. These receptors were taken from a young man in good health. Some clones in this sample may be carry-over from other donors' samples. CDR3s include the opening cysteine and the closing phenylalanine or tryptophan. D genes are given only for firm matches. Expanded clones get a size class; other rows say once, few or many, or leave the size out.

CDR3aa | CDR3nt | j_gene | d_gene | abundance | v_gene
CASSAQGYQETQYF | TGTGCCAGCAGTGCCCAGGGGTACCAAGAGACCCAGTACTTC | TRBJ2-5 | . | . | TRBV2
CASSRTGASNEQYF | TGTGCCAGTAGTAGGACAGGGGCGAGCAACGAGCAGTACTTC | TRBJ2-7 | TRBD1 | . | TRBV19
CASSPTARQNNEQFF | TGTGCCAGCAGCCCTACAGCCCGACAGAACAATGAGCAGTTCTTC | TRBJ2-1 | . | . | TRBV7-2
CASSPLAGEGTDTQYF | TGTGCCAGCTCACCCCTGGCGGGAGAGGGCACAGATACGCAGTATTTT | TRBJ2-3 | TRBD2 | few | TRBV18
CASSFVGGTVARGELFF | TGTGCCAGCAGTTTCGTCGGTGGTACAGTGGCGAGGGGGGAGCTGTTTTTT | TRBJ2-2 | . | . | TRBV27
CSVSGRPTNYGYTF | TGCAGCGTCTCCGGCAGGCCCACTAACTATGGCTACACCTTC | TRBJ1-2 | . | . | TRBV29-1
CASSYSPGRTYEQYF | TGTGCCAGCAGTTACTCGCCAGGGAGAACCTACGAGCAGTACTTC | TRBJ2-7 | . | . | TRBV6-6
CASRRRDRNYGYTF | TGTGCCAGCAGGCGCCGGGACAGGAACTATGGCTACACCTTC | TRBJ1-2 | TRBD1 | . | TRBV6-5
CSVDPSGKETQYF | TGCAGCGTTGACCCTAGCGGGAAAGAGACCCAGTACTTC | TRBJ2-5 | TRBD2 | once | TRBV29-1
CASSPETLGETQYF | TGTGCCAGCTCACCCGAGACCCTGGGAGAGACCCAGTACTTC | TRBJ2-5 | . | . | TRBV18
CASSLAARETQYF | TGTGCCAGTAGTCTGGCAGCCCGAGAGACCCAGTACTTC | TRBJ2-5 | . | . | TRBV19
CASSEWGSNQPQHF | TGTGCCAGCAGTGAATGGGGTAGCAATCAGCCCCAGCATTTT | TRBJ1-5 | . | . | TRBV6-1
CASSGGGQLRREQFF | TGTGCCAGCAGTGGGGGAGGGCAGCTCAGGCGTGAGCAGTTCTTC | TRBJ2-1 | TRBD2 | once | TRBV5-6
CSAVPDTGNTIYF | TGCAGCGCTGTACCTGACACTGGAAACACCATATATTTT | TRBJ1-3 | . | . | TRBV29-1
CASSEYWWDGNTIYF | TGTGCCAGCAGTGAATACTGGTGGGACGGAAACACCATATATTTT | TRBJ1-3 | . | . | TRBV6-1
CASKGDTDTQYF | TGTGCCAGCAAGGGAGACACAGATACGCAGTATTTT | TRBJ2-3 | . | . | TRBV2
CASSFTTGYEQFF | TGTGCCAGCAGTTTTACAACTGGATATGAGCAGTTCTTC | TRBJ2-1 | . | once | TRBV6-6
CASSARNSYEQYF | TGTGCCAGCAGCGCGAGGAACAGCTACGAGCAGTACTTC | TRBJ2-7 | . | . | TRBV21-1